This T cell receptor (beta chain) was sequenced for a study of CD8 T cells in ankylosing spondylitis (dated by TCRdb to 2017 to 2019). Background on the whole study: To find TCR variants linked to disease, the study profiled T cell receptor beta repertoires in ankylosing spondylitis patients and healthy donors. Peripheral blood was sampled, and synovial fluid was additionally collected from ankylosing spondylitis patients. The whole study cohort included over 85 healthy donors and over 20 ankylosing spondylitis patients.

Overall study results and their limits: Significant enrichment of the disease-linked clones was reported in matched synovial fluid samples from ankylosing spondylitis patients. Blood from ankylosing spondylitis patients appeared to be characterized by a TCR beta motif composed of eight or nine highly homologous amino acid variants. In peripheral blood, the disease-linked clones were found at relatively low frequencies and had a CD8+ phenotype. Some of the motif variants had been reported before in the synovial fluid and blood of reactive arthritis patients, a finding that suggests common disease-initiation mechanisms.

The sample was run on an Illumina HiSeq 2500. Quantitative 5'-RACE with molecular barcodes was used to prepare TCR beta libraries. Concerning the study's data processing: Disease-linked TCR variants were identified with a new computational method built on a probabilistic model of VDJ rearrangement. TCRdb trimmed the raw reads at Q25, called clones with MiXCR and kept productive beta chains. Records with the same CDR3 protein are collapsed into one entry carrying the most frequent genes and DNA. The V and J calls, along with clone size, are taken from TCRdb and not from the paper's own processing. The sample profile shows around 250,000 distinct CDR3 sequences; roughly 10% of them were found once. The ten largest account for around 7% of the sample. For this clonotype: Its antigen is not yet known. No base-level quality is on record; no much larger clone is a single base apart.

The CDR3 covers 12 residues, taking in both the cysteine and the phenylalanine. Solely the CDR3 DNA is kept, with 36 bases framed from the first base. From a lookup of the germline V gene, CDR1 and CDR2 are SGHRS and YFSETQ. Cut back by 4 bases and 7 bases, the V and J ends lie 8 bases apart. This sequence was found in a male donor with ankylosing spondylitis or in good health (not recorded which). The chain employs TRBV5-1 and TRBJ2-2; too little of a D gene remains to name it. Sample: blood, either unsorted or a sorted T cell fraction (not recorded which). The CDR3 sequence is CASSPGNGELFF. The nucleotide sequence reads TGCGCCAGCAGCCCCGGCAACGGGGAGCTGTTTTTT.